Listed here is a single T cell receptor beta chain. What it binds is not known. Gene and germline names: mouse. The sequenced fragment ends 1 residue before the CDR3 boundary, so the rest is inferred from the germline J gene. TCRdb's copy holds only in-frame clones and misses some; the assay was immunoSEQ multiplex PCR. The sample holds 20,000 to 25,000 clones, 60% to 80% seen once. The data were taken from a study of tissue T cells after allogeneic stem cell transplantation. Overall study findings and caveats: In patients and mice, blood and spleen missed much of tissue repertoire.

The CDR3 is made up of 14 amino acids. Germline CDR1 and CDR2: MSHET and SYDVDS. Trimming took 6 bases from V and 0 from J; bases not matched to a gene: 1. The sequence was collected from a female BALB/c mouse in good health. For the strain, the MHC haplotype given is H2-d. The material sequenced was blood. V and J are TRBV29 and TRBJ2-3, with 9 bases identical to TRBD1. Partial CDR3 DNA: TGTGCTAGCAGGGGACAGGGTAGTGCAGAAACGCTGTAT. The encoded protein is CASRGQGSAETLY. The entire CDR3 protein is CASRGQGSAETLYF.